The rows below give T cell receptor beta chains drawn from one sample of a study of cytomegalovirus exposure and HLA in healthy donors. Profiled with immunoSEQ multiplex PCR; TCRdb holds only in-frame clones, not every one. The table shows 180,000 or so clones, with 75% to 80% occurring only once. The sample taken for sequencing was PBMCs. The receptors derive from a man between 50 and 59 years old in good health and CMV-seropositive. The CDR3 runs from the conserved cysteine through the conserved F or W. D genes are given only for firm matches. Some rows mark clone size as missing; the rest say once, few, many or name a class of expanded clone.

j_call,v_call,clone_size,d_call,cdr3_aa,cdr3_nt
TRBJ1-4,TRBV6-1,-,-,CASSEARRDGEKLFF,TGTGCCAGCAGTGAAGCGCGGAGGGATGGTGAAAAACTGTTTTTT
TRBJ1-1,TRBV11-3,-,-,CASSLKGDHTEAFF,TGTGCCAGCAGCTTAAAAGGGGATCACACTGAAGCTTTCTTT
TRBJ2-3,TRBV4-3,-,-,CASSQEVSYTDTQYF,TGCGCCAGCAGCCAAGAAGTAAGCTACACAGATACGCAGTATTTT
TRBJ1-2,TRBV10-3,-,TRBD1,CAIRPGQGLDGYTF,TGTGCCATCAGACCGGGACAGGGGTTGGATGGCTACACCTTC
TRBJ2-5,TRBV28,-,-,CASSLRGPGGGETQYF,TGTGCCAGCAGTTTGCGGGGGCCGGGGGGCGGAGAGACCCAGTACTTC
TRBJ1-4,TRBV27,-,TRBD1,CASSLRQGRGANEKLFF,TGTGCCAGCAGTTTGCGACAGGGAAGGGGGGCTAATGAAAAACTGTTTTTT
TRBJ2-4,TRBV7-2,-,TRBD1,CASSLGQGVDIQYF,TGTGCCAGCAGCCTTGGACAGGGGGTTGACATTCAGTACTTC
TRBJ2-7,TRBV11-1,-,-,CASAAQRTYEQYF,TGTGCCAGCGCAGCGCAGAGAACCTACGAGCAGTACTTC
TRBJ1-2,TRBV6-1,-,TRBD1,CASSEQGGYGYTF,TGTGCCAGCAGTGAACAGGGGGGCTATGGCTACACCTTC
TRBJ1-1,TRBV27,-,TRBD1,CASSDFTGDTEAFF,TGTGCCAGCAGTGACTTTACAGGGGACACTGAAGCTTTCTTT
TRBJ1-1,TRBV6-5,many,TRBD1,CASSVPGTAEAFF,TGTGCCAGCAGTGTCCCCGGGACAGCGGAAGCTTTCTTT
TRBJ1-1,TRBV30,-,TRBD1,CAWTPGQGSTEAFF,TGTGCCTGGACCCCGGGACAGGGGAGCACTGAAGCTTTCTTT